Below, 24 T cell receptor beta chains from the same sample are listed, as sequenced in a study of CD8+CD57+ T cells in acquired aplastic anemia. All sequencing subjects had displayed CD8+CD57+ cell expansion on flow cytometry. CDR3 and TCR beta VDJ profiling relied on genomic DNA as the template. TCRdb reprocessed the reads with MiXCR, giving one entry per CDR3 protein. The data contain 95,000 to 150,000 distinct CDR3 sequences, approximately 61% of them singletons. The sequenced sample was sorted CD4+, CD8+, or CD8+CD57+ T cells (not recorded which) from PBMCs. The receptor source for this set is a human donor with aplastic anemia.

This clonotype was seen only once. The genes are TRBV20-1 and TRBJ2-5; D is undetermined. This CDR3 has 12 residues. Per the germline V gene, CDR1 is DFQATT and CDR2 is SNEGSKA (reference sequence). Trimming removed 3 bases at V and 2 bases at J, with 7 bases between. The CDR3 reads CSASGWQETQYF. The CDR3 DNA reads as TGCAGTGCTAGCGGATGGCAAGAGACCCAGTACTTC.

The chain has TRBV7-8 and TRBJ2-7, with TRBD1 matching over 9 bases. The CDR3 is made up of 16 amino acids. With V trimmed by 4 bases and J by 5 bases, 12 bases remained unmatched. Per the germline V gene, CDR1 is SGHVS and CDR2 is FQNEAQ. CDR3 coding DNA: TGTGCCAGCAGCTGGGGCTCCGGGACAGGGTCCAACGAGCAGTACTTC. Its translation is CASSWGSGTGSNEQYF.

V is TRBV7-9 and J is TRBJ2-3, with 7 bases that match TRBD1. The V and J ends lost 5 bases and 9 bases, in that order; junction bases with no gene match: 5. This CDR3 region has 12 residues. CDR1 and CDR2 (germline): SEHNR, FQNEAQ (reference sequence). The CDR3 nucleotides are TGTGCCAGCAGCAAGACAGGGTGGACGCAGTATTTT. This sequence encodes CASSKTGWTQYF.

J is TRBJ1-2 and V is TRBV24-1; D remains unclear. Germline V CDR1 and CDR2: KGHDR, SFDVKD. V lost 0 bases, J lost 4 bases, and 5 bases lay in between. The CDR3 contains 13 residues. Here the CDR3 DNA reads TGTGCCACCAGTGATTTGGGTGGCTATGGCTACACCTTC. Its protein product is CATSDLGGYGYTF.

Only a few counts were recorded for this clonotype. The chain is built from TRBV11-1 and TRBJ1-4; D is unclear. The CDR3 contains 16 residues. CDR1 and CDR2 (germline): SGHAT, FQDESV (reference sequence). With 0 bases removed from V and 4 bases from J, the gap between germline ends came to 12 bases. DNA for the CDR3: TGTGCCAGCAGCTTAGCGCTAAGCGGATATAATGAAAAACTGTTTTTT. Amino acid sequence: CASSLALSGYNEKLFF.

This clonotype was seen many times. The genes are TRBV19 and TRBJ1-6, with TRBD1 as a possible D gene (5 bases). CDR1 and CDR2 (germline): LNHDA, SQIVND (reference sequence). The CDR3 has 17 amino acids. Trimming took 5 bases from V and 7 from J, leaving 21 bases between them. The CDR3 sequence is CASSRALEQGANSPLHF. The CDR3 DNA reads TGTGCCAGTAGTCGGGCATTGGAGCAGGGAGCAAATTCACCCCTCCACTTT.

Notes on this clonotype: A much larger clonotype is one base distant, so this may be a read error. The chain employs TRBV7-2 and TRBJ2-5; 7 bases are a match to TRBD2. The trim removed 5 bases at V and 7 bases at J, leaving 10 bases unmatched. The CDR3 sequence is 14 residues long. Germline V gene sequence: CDR1 SGHTA, CDR2 FQGNSA. CDR3: CASSQEGRAGTQYF. The DNA for the CDR3 is TGTGCCAGCAGCCAAGAAGGGAGGGCGGGGACCCAGTACTTC.

The V call is TRBV20-1, the J call TRBJ2-7; 7 bases map to TRBD2. The CDR3 is 14 amino acids. Looked up from germline, CDR1 is DFQATT and CDR2 is SNEGSKA (reference sequence). The junction had 10 bases not matched to a gene; V was cut back by 5 bases and J by 3 bases. CDR3 sequence (DNA): TGCAGTGCTCTCAGACTAGCTGATTACTACGAGCAGTACTTC. Its translation is CSALRLADYYEQYF.

The rearrangement uses TRBV29-1 and TRBJ2-3, with D unclear. V was shortened by 3 bases and J by 6 bases, with 4 bases between the two germline ends. The germline gives CDR1 SQVTM, CDR2 ANQGSEA. There are 10 residues in the CDR3. The CDR3 DNA reads TGCAGCGTTGATCGGGATACGCAGTATTTT. This codes for CSVDRDTQYF.

The genes are TRBV7-9 and TRBJ2-7; D is undetermined. The CDR3 has 12 residues. V was cut by 5 bases and J by 4 bases, with 9 bases left in between. Germline V gene data show CDR1 as SEHNR and CDR2 as FQNEAQ (reference sequence). CDR3 coding DNA: TGTGCCAGCAGCGGCCTCGGGTACGAGCAGTACTTC. As protein: CASSGLGYEQYF.

This clonotype occurred a few times. The chain is built from TRBV28 and TRBJ2-3, with 7 bases that match TRBD2. This CDR3 spans 17 amino acids. Germline CDR1 and CDR2: MDHEN and SYDVKM. The J segment lost 1 base and the V segment lost 1 base, leaving 8 bases of the junction unmatched. The CDR3: CASSLSASGERTDTQYF. The CDR3 region has the DNA TGTGCCAGCAGTTTATCGGCTAGCGGTGAACGCACAGATACGCAGTATTTT.

CDR3 sequence: CSAKGAGETQYF. CDR3 nucleotides: TGCAGTGCTAAGGGGGCAGGGGAGACCCAGTACTTC. The V gene is TRBV20-1, the J gene TRBJ2-5, with 7 bases fitting TRBD1. Germline CDR1 reads DFQATT; CDR2 reads SNEGSKA (reference sequence). V dropped 4 bases and J dropped 5; count of bases not matched to a gene: 4. The CDR3 loop spans 12 amino acids.

As for this clonotype: A read error may be the cause here, since a much bigger clone is one base away. The chain combines TRBV5-3 with TRBJ1-2, with D possibly matching TRBD1 (6 bases). TRBV5-3 counts as an open reading frame of uncertain function. V lost 2 bases to trimming and J lost 4 bases, with 18 bases between them. The CDR3 is 16 amino acids. The CDR3 spells CARSLWGGGAVYGYTF. The CDR3 nucleotides are TGTGCCAGAAGCTTATGGGGCGGGGGCGCGGTCTATGGCTACACCTTC.

About this clonotype itself: This may come from a read error, since a much larger clone is one base off. V usage is TRBV11-2 and J usage is TRBJ1-5; maybe TRBD1 (5 bases). This CDR3 is 17 amino acids long. CDR1 and CDR2 (germline): SGHAT, FQNNGV. V lost 5 bases and J lost 6, with 23 bases in between. The CDR3 sequence is CASSRPVMGPMGQPQHF. In nucleotides, the CDR3 is TGTGCCAGCAGCCGCCCGGTGATGGGGCCCATGGGTCAGCCCCAGCATTTT.

The chain uses TRBV2 and TRBJ1-1; tentative D call: TRBD1 (5 bases). The CDR3 is 12 amino acids. Germline CDR1 is SNHLY and CDR2 is FYNNEI. The V end lost 10 bases, the J end lost 4 bases, and 13 bases lay between the germline ends. CDR3: CANKGGTTEAFF. As DNA, the CDR3 is TGTGCCAACAAGGGAGGGACCACTGAAGCTTTCTTT.

This clonotype was seen only once. The chain recombines TRBV18 with TRBJ2-3; 11 bases agree with TRBD2. The germline CDR1 and CDR2 sequences are KGHSH and LQKENI. V lost 3 bases and J lost 4; bases outside the gene matches: 0. The CDR3 is 14 amino acids. This CDR3 reads CASSPTSGADTQYF. In DNA, the CDR3 is TGTGCCAGCTCACCGACTAGCGGGGCAGATACGCAGTATTTT.

This chain connects TRBV2 to TRBJ2-7; possibly TRBD1 for D (5 bases). V was trimmed by 8 bases and J by 1 base, leaving 12 bases between them. Germline V gives CDR1 SNHLY, CDR2 FYNNEI. There are 13 residues in the CDR3. Here the CDR3 DNA reads TGTGCCAGCGTACCGGACACATCCTACGAGCAGTACTTC. It yields the protein CASVPDTSYEQYF.

In this sample, this clonotype turned up once. The J gene is TRBJ1-2, the V gene TRBV10-3; 8 bases line up with TRBD1. The CDR3 extends over 13 amino acids. Germline CDR1 and CDR2: ENHRY and SYGVKD. The junction had 13 bases not matched to a gene; V was cut back by 11 bases and J by 8 bases. The CDR3 bases are TGTGCCGTCGGACAGGGCGAAACTAGGGGCTACACCTTC. It translates to CAVGQGETRGYTF.

The chain employs TRBV9 and TRBJ2-7; D is possibly TRBD2 (6 bases). Deletions cut 3 bases from V and 5 bases from J, with 9 bases between. The CDR3 has 12 amino acids. Germline CDR1 reads SGDLS; CDR2 reads YYNGEE. The CDR3 spells CASSAGDDEQYF. The CDR3 nucleotides are TGTGCCAGCAGCGCGGGGGACGACGAGCAGTACTTC.

This clonotype was picked up many times. The genes are TRBV10-3 and TRBJ2-1, with unresolved D. Trimming shortened V by 0 bases and J by 8 bases, and 5 bases separated the two germline ends. This CDR3 contains 12 residues. The germline CDR1 and CDR2 sequences are ENHRY and SYGVKD. CDR3 region: CAISESGDEQFF. The CDR3 region has the DNA TGTGCCATCAGTGAGTCGGGCGATGAGCAGTTCTTC.

The chain links TRBV20-1 to TRBJ2-3; D not resolved. Deletions cut 3 bases from V and 5 bases from J, with 12 bases between. Per germline, CDR1 DFQATT and CDR2 SNEGSKA (reference sequence). The CDR3 runs 13 residues. For the CDR3, the DNA is TGCAGTGCTAGGAGTCGATCTGGAGATACGCAGTATTTT. Protein sequence: CSARSRSGDTQYF.

The chain is built from TRBV5-1 and TRBJ2-5; TRBD1 matches 8 bases. CDR1 and CDR2 from the germline V gene are SGHRS and YFSETQ. This CDR3 has 14 amino acids. J was trimmed by 5 bases and V by 4 bases; bases with no gene match: 7. For the CDR3, the DNA is TGCGCCAGCAGCCCGCGGACAGGGAGTGAGACCCAGTACTTC. Residues: CASSPRTGSETQYF. Filled out from reference TRBV5-1 and TRBJ2-5, the complete variable domain reads KAGVTQTPRYLIKTRGQQVTLSCSPISGHRSVSWYQQTPGQGLQFLFEYFSETQRNKGNFPGRFSGRQFSNSRSEMNVSTLELGDSALYLCASSPRTGSETQYFGPGTRLLVL.

The chain joins TRBV7-3 to TRBJ2-3, with TRBD2 as a possible D gene (6 bases). The CDR3 totals 14 residues. The germline V gene encodes CDR1 SGHTA and CDR2 FQGTGA. Between the trimmed V and J ends, which lost 3 bases and 5 bases, there was a span of 12 bases. The DNA of the CDR3 is TGTGCCAGCAGCTTTGGAGGGCGGGGAGATACGCAGTATTTT. Protein: CASSFGGRGDTQYF.

The J gene is TRBJ1-2, the V gene TRBV7-2; D is ambiguous. V lost 1 base, J lost 9 bases, and 12 bases lay in between. This CDR3 region has 13 residues. In germline, CDR1 is SGHTA, CDR2 FQGNSA. The CDR3 region has the DNA TGTGCCAGCAGCTTAGGGGGAGGCCTCCGCTACACCTTC. Translation gives CASSLGGGLRYTF.